The present T cell receptor (beta chain) was sequenced within a study of radiotherapy plus CTLA-4 blockade in lung cancer. Study results and limitations: In blood, early T cell clone dynamics reportedly predicted response best, together with interferon-beta. TCR clones originating in tumors grew in number in blood after radiotherapy plus ipilimumab.

The CDR3 sequence is 15 residues long. J was trimmed by 1 base and V by 6 bases; bases with no gene match: 7. Germline values: CDR1 MNHEY, CDR2 SMNVEV (reference sequence). Using immunoSEQ multiplex PCR, the repertoire was profiled, and TCRdb retains in-frame clones only, with some absent. This sample has around 55,000 clones; approximately 82% occur once, and the top ten carry more than 5.5%. With respect to this clone: The antigen is not known.

This TCR came from a human donor with non-small cell lung cancer whose response to radiotherapy plus ipilimumab could not be evaluated. This specimen consisted of peripheral blood, obtained from a patient treated with radiotherapy plus ipilimumab. The rearrangement links TRBV27 to TRBJ1-2, with 8 positions matching TRBD1. The CDR3 DNA follows: TGTGCCAGCAGAAGAAGTGGACAGGGTAACTATGGCTACACCTTC. It codes for CASRRSGQGNYGYTF.